Following are 21 T cell receptor beta chains from one sample sequenced in a study of T-cell reconstitution after alpha-beta-depleted transplantation in children. As it was prepared, the TCRbeta library received unique molecular identifiers. TCRdb re-called the PCR reads through MiXCR, storing one row per CDR3 protein. Among about 500,000 distinct CDR3 sequences listed, 30% to 35% were seen once. Source: PBMCs from the stem cell graft donor, taken from the stem cell graft. These receptors came from a human donor who donated a stem cell graft to a child with aplastic anemia.

The chain uses TRBV6-2 or TRBV6-3 and TRBJ2-1; 7 bases align to TRBD1. The CDR3 contains 17 residues. V lost 2 bases to trimming and J lost 1 base; unmatched junction nucleotides: 8. Germline lookup yields CDR1 MNHEY and CDR2 SVGEGT. The CDR3 loop reads CASSYPPDRPSYNEQFF. CDR3 nucleotide sequence: TGTGCCAGCAGTTACCCACCGGACAGGCCTTCCTACAATGAGCAGTTCTTC.

The gene calls are TRBV11-2 and TRBJ2-7; TRBD1 is a possible D gene (5 bases). The CDR3 covers 14 residues. CDR1 and CDR2 from the germline V gene are SGHAT and FQNNGV. Deletions cut 5 bases from V and 3 bases from J, with 14 bases between. CDR3 nucleotide sequence: TGTGCCAGCAGCCCGCGACAGAGAAGCTACGAGCAGTACGTC. It codes for CASSPRQRSYEQYV.

This clonotype was observed a few times. The CDR3 DNA reads as TGCAGCGTTCACAGGGGTGGATTTGTTCAGCCCCAGCATTTT. Protein sequence: CSVHRGGFVQPQHF. V gene TRBV29-1 combines with J gene TRBJ1-5; 7 positions agree with TRBD1. V lost 5 bases, J lost 6 bases, and 10 bases stayed unmatched. CDR1 is SQVTM and CDR2 is ANQGSEA in the germline V gene. This CDR3 comprises 14 residues.

The chain links TRBV5-1 to TRBJ2-1, with D perhaps matching TRBD2 (6 bases). The V gene lost 0 bases and the J gene lost 3 bases, with 10 bases spanning the gap. Germline lookup yields CDR1 SGHRS and CDR2 YFSETQ. This CDR3 contains 15 residues. CDR3 in amino acids: CASSLDPEGYNEQFF. The CDR3 coding sequence is TGCGCCAGCAGCTTGGACCCGGAGGGCTACAATGAGCAGTTCTTC.

This rearrangement joins TRBV6-2 or TRBV6-3 to TRBJ2-1; D possibly uses TRBD1 or TRBD2 (5 bases each). Germline lookup yields CDR1 MNHEY and CDR2 SVGEGT. V gave up 10 bases and J gave up 3 bases, with 13 bases separating them. This CDR3 region has 13 residues. This chain's CDR3 is CATEPGLYNEQFF. The CDR3 region has the DNA TGTGCCACCGAGCCGGGGCTCTACAATGAGCAGTTCTTC.

V and J are TRBV2 and TRBJ1-5; D not certain. CDR3 size: 15 residues. Germline values: CDR1 SNHLY, CDR2 FYNNEI. V was trimmed by 0 bases and J by 7 bases, leaving 13 bases between them. CDR3 sequence: CASSEAPRMGQPQHF. CDR3 sequence (DNA): TGTGCCAGCAGTGAAGCGCCACGAATGGGCCAGCCCCAGCATTTT.

This clonotype was recorded many times. The V call is TRBV7-2, the J call TRBJ2-3; 11 nucleotides line up with TRBD2. This CDR3 is 15 amino acids long. CDR1 is SGHTA and CDR2 is FQGNSA in the germline V gene. V trimming: 1 base; J trimming: 4 bases; junction bases outside the gene matches: 1. The CDR3 DNA reads as TGTGCCAGCAGCTTAGGTAGCGGGAGGGCAGATACGCAGTATTTT. It translates to CASSLGSGRADTQYF.

Comments on this clonotype: At one of its ends the junction is not consistent with the germline gene, which may arise from a read error. The chain carries TRBV19 and TRBJ1-2, with TRBD1 identical over 9 bases. This CDR3 has 15 residues. Germline CDR1 and CDR2: LNHDA and SQIVND (reference sequence). In DNA, the CDR3 is TGTGCTAGTAGAGGGACAGGGAGCTCCAACTATGGCTACACCTTC. This sequence encodes CASRGTGSSNYGYTF.

The rearrangement joins TRBV20-1 to TRBJ2-1; TRBD2 aligns across 11 bases. The J segment lost 12 bases and the V segment lost 1 base, leaving 17 bases of the junction unmatched. Looked up from germline, CDR1 is DFQATT and CDR2 is SNEGSKA (reference sequence). This CDR3 has 17 amino acids. CDR3 bases: TGCAGTGCTAGAGGACCGATGCTAGCGGGAGGCTTGGGGGGGCAGTTCTTC. This translates into CSARGPMLAGGLGGQFF.

This chain joins TRBV6-5 and TRBJ2-3; D gene unclear. The ends were cut back, 0 bases at V and 3 bases at J, with 7 bases in the middle. The CDR3 is made up of 14 amino acids. Germline V gene lookup returns CDR1 MNHEY and CDR2 SVGAGI. The CDR3 DNA reads as TGTGCCAGCAGTTACTCGATAGGGACAGATACGCAGTATTTT. This sequence encodes CASSYSIGTDTQYF.

The V and J genes are TRBV12-3 or TRBV12-4 and TRBJ1-1; D unresolved. V was clipped by 0 bases and J by 2 bases, with 7 bases between them. The CDR3 runs to 14 residues. For the CDR3, the DNA is TGTGCCAGCAGTTTAGCCAGGTCCAACACTGAAGCTTTCTTT. It encodes CASSLARSNTEAFF.

The chain links TRBV29-1 to TRBJ2-2; 12 bases are shared with TRBD2. Germline V gene sequence: CDR1 SQVTM, CDR2 ANQGSEA. Trimming took 3 bases from V and 6 from J; bases not matched to a gene: 8. The CDR3 spans 16 residues. The CDR3 protein is CSVERILAGGSGELFF. The CDR3, as DNA: TGCAGCGTTGAGCGCATACTAGCGGGAGGATCCGGGGAGCTGTTTTTT.

The sample holds a few counts of this clonotype. V is TRBV7-9 and J is TRBJ1-2, with 8 bases aligning to TRBD1. After removal of 4 bases from V and 5 bases from J, the junction contained 3 bases not matched to a gene. CDR3 length: 13 residues. In germline, CDR1 is SEHNR, CDR2 FQNEAQ (reference sequence). As DNA, the CDR3 is TGTGCCAGCAGCTCGACAGGGGAATATGGCTACACCTTC. Encoded protein: CASSSTGEYGYTF.

This chain joins TRBV19 and TRBJ2-7; TRBD2 aligns across 14 bases. The CDR3 sequence is 14 residues long. CDR1 and CDR2 from the germline V gene are LNHDA and SQIVND (reference sequence). Trimming cost V 5 bases and J 6 bases; bases outside gene matches: 3. CDR3 nucleotides: TGTGCCAGTAGTCCCGGGACTAGCGGGGGCGAGCAGTACTTC. Protein product: CASSPGTSGGEQYF. Full variable domain (outside the CDR3, taken from reference TRBV19 and TRBJ2-7): DGGITQSPKYLFRKEGQNVTLSCEQNLNHDAMYWYRQDPGQGLRLIYYSQIVNDFQKGDIAEGYSVSREKKESFPLTVTSAQKNPTAFYLCASSPGTSGGEQYFGPGTRLTVT.

The chain carries TRBV4-3 and TRBJ2-1; 9 positions match TRBD2. Germline CDR1 is LGHNA and CDR2 is YSLEER. The CDR3 extends over 19 amino acids. Germline trimming cut 0 bases from V and 1 base from J; bases unmatched to any gene: 10. The CDR3 reads CASSQDWHSGGLSYNEQFF. For the CDR3, the DNA is TGCGCCAGCAGCCAAGATTGGCATAGCGGGGGTCTTTCCTACAATGAGCAGTTCTTC.

The chain combines TRBV28 with TRBJ2-3, with 7 positions matching TRBD2. With V trimmed by 6 bases and J by 0 bases, 9 bases remained unmatched. The germline V gene encodes CDR1 MDHEN and CDR2 SYDVKM. The CDR3 contains 16 residues. The CDR3 DNA is TGTGCCAGCAGCCTATTAGCGGGTATTAGCACAGATACGCAGTATTTT. As protein: CASSLLAGISTDTQYF.

DNA of the CDR3: TGTGCCAGCAGTACTAGTGGCGGGGGCTACAATGAGCAGTTCTTC. Protein sequence: CASSTSGGGYNEQFF. This rearrangement joins TRBV12-3 or TRBV12-4 to TRBJ2-1, with 7 positions matching TRBD2. The junction had 7 bases not matched to a gene; V was cut back by 5 bases and J by 3 bases. There are 15 residues in the CDR3.

The rearrangement joins TRBV6-2 or TRBV6-3 to TRBJ2-2, with D tentatively TRBD2 (6 bases). Between the trimmed V and J ends, which lost 5 bases and 0 bases, there was a span of 10 bases. Germline V gene sequence: CDR1 MNHEY, CDR2 SVGEGT. This CDR3 comprises 15 residues. The CDR3 sequence is CASSRRGANTGELFF. The CDR3 region has the DNA TGTGCCAGCAGTAGGAGGGGTGCGAACACCGGGGAGCTGTTTTTT.

CDR3 coding DNA: TGCGCCAGCGCACTTCCTCGGGAGTCCCAAGAGACCCAGTACTTC. This gives the protein CASALPRESQETQYF. V usage is TRBV5-1 and J usage is TRBJ2-5; TRBD2 is a possible D gene (6 bases). Germline V gene lookup returns CDR1 SGHRS and CDR2 YFSETQ. The CDR3 runs to 15 residues. With 7 bases removed from V and 1 base from J, the gap between germline ends came to 17 bases.

CDR3 sequence (DNA): TGCGCCAGCAGCCAAGAACAGTTCAGCGAAAAACTGTTTTTT. Encoded protein: CASSQEQFSEKLFF. The chain employs TRBV4-3 and TRBJ1-4; D remains ambiguous. Per germline, CDR1 LGHNA and CDR2 YSLEER. V dropped 0 bases and J dropped 8 bases, with 10 bases sitting between them. The CDR3 sequence is 14 residues long.

This clonotype was seen more than once but under ten times. The gene calls are TRBV12-3 or TRBV12-4 and TRBJ2-6; no clear D gene. Trimming removed 6 bases at V and 2 bases at J, with 11 bases between. This CDR3 has 15 residues. The DNA of the CDR3 is TGTGCCAGCAGCTTCAGGTGGGCTGGGGCCAACGTCCTGACTTTC. Translation gives CASSFRWAGANVLTF.